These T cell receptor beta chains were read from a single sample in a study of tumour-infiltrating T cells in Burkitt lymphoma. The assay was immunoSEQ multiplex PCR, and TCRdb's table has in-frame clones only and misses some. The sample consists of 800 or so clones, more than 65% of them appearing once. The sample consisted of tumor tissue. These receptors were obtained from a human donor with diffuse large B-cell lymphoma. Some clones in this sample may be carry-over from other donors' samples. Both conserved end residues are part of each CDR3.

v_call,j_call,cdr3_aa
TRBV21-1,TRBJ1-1,CASSPQGGLNTEAFF
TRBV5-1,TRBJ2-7,CASSFGQSYEQYF
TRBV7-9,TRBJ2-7,CASSLTGTEQYF
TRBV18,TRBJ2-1,CASLATGEQFF
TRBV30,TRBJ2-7,CAWTPGVGGHEQYF
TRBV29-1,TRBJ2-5,CSVEKETQYF
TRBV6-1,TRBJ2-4,CASSGLGGLGKNIQYF